Detailed here is one T cell receptor (beta chain). This sample was taken from a study of T cell changes during pregnancy in multiple sclerosis. Germline CDR1 reads LNHDA; CDR2 reads SQIVND (reference sequence). This CDR3 comprises 14 residues. Trimming took 5 bases from V and 2 from J, leaving 13 bases between them. TCRdb's copy holds only in-frame clones and misses some; the assay was immunoSEQ multiplex PCR. The top ten hold over 1% of the sample, which has around 57,000 clones, 91% seen once. This TCR was recovered from a female donor in good health, enrolled as a control in a pregnancy study. The V call is TRBV19, the J call TRBJ2-7, with D possibly being TRBD1 (6 bases). Material: peripheral blood, obtained after pregnancy. The CDR3 protein is CASSPRDMPYEQYF. The CDR3 coding sequence is TGTGCCAGTAGTCCAAGGGACATGCCCTACGAGCAGTACTTC.